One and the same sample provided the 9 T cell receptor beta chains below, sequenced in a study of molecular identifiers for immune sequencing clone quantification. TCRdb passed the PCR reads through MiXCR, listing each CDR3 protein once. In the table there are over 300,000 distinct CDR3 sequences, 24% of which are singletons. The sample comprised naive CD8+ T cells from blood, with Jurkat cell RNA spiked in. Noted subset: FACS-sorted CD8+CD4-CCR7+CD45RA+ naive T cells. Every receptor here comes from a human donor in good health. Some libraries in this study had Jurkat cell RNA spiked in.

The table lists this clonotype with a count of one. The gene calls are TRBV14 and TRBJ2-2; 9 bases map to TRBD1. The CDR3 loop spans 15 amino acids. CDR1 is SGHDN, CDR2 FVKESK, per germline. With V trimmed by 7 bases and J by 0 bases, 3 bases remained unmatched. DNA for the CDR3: TGTGCCAGCAAGGGGACAGGGCCGAACACCGGGGAGCTGTTTTTT. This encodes CASKGTGPNTGELFF.

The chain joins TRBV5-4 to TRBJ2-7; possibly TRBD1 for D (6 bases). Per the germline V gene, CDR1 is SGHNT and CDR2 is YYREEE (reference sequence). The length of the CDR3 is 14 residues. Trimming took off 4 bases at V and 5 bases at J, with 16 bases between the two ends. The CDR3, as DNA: TGTGCCAGCAGCCCCCGGGACACTTTCGACGAGCAGTACTTC. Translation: CASSPRDTFDEQYF.

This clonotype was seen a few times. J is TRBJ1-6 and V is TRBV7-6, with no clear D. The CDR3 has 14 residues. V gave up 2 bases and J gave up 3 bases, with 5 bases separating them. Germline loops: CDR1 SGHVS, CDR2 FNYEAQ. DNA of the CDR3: TGTGCCAGCAGCTTAAAGGTCTATAATTCACCCCTCCACTTT. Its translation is CASSLKVYNSPLHF.

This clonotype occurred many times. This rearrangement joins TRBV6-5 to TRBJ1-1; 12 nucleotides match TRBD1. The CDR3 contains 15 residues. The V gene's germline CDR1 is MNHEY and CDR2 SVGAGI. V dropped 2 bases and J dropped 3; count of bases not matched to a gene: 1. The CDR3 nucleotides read TGTGCCAGCAGTTACGGGACAGGGGGCGACACTGAAGCTTTCTTT. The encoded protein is CASSYGTGGDTEAFF.

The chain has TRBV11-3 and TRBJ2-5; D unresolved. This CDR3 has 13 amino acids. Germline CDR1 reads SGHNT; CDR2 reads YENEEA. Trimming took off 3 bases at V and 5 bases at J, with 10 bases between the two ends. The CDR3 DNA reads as TGTGCCAGCAGCTTGAAGTACAGCGAGACCCAGTACTTC. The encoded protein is CASSLKYSETQYF.

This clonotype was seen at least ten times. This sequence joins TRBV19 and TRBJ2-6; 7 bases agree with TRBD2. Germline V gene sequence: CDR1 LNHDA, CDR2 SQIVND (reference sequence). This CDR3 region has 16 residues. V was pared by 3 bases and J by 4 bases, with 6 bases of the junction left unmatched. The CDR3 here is CASSMMGGVGANVLTF. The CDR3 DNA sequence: TGTGCCAGTAGTATGATGGGAGGGGTCGGGGCCAACGTCCTGACTTTC.

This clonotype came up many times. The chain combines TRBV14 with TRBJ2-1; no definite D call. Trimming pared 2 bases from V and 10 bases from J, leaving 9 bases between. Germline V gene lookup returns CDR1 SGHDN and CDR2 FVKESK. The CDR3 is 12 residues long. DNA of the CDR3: TGTGCCAGCAGCCAATTCAGCACGGAGCAGTTCTTC. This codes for CASSQFSTEQFF.

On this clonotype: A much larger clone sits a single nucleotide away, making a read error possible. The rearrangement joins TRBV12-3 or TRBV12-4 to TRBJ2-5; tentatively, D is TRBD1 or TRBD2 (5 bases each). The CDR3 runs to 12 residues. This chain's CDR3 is CVSSPEGTLQYF. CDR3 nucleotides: TGTGTCAGCAGTCCCGAGGGGACCCTCCAGTACTTC.

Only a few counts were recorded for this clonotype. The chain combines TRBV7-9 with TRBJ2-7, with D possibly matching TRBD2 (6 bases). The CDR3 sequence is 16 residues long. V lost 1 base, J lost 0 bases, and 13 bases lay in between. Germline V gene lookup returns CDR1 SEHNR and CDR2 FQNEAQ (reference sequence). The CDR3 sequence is CASSLGLGTRSYEQYF. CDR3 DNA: TGTGCCAGCAGCTTAGGATTGGGGACTCGCTCCTACGAGCAGTACTTC.